These 5 T cell receptor beta chains came from one sample sequenced in a study of shared clonotypes between healthy human individuals. Assay used: immunoSEQ multiplex PCR; TCRdb lists only in-frame clones, some missing. This table holds about 700,000 clones, about 91% found once. CD45RO-negative, CCR7-selected cells formed the naive CD8 fraction, which excluded terminally differentiated effector memory CD45RA+ cells. The sample taken for sequencing was naive CD8+ T cells sorted from blood. The receptors were gathered from a man aged 25 to 40 in good health.

The chain is built from TRBV5-1 and TRBJ2-5; 9 bases fit TRBD1. Unmatched junction bases numbered 10, after V lost 0 bases and J lost 7 bases. The germline gives CDR1 SGHRS, CDR2 YFSETQ. This CDR3 contains 16 residues. CDR3 amino acids: CASSLGPGQGSGTQYF. CDR3 DNA sequence: TGCGCCAGCAGCTTGGGTCCGGGACAGGGAAGTGGGACCCAGTACTTC.

This chain connects TRBV19 to TRBJ1-3, with 9 bases fitting TRBD1. V dropped 5 bases and J dropped 4; count of bases not matched to a gene: 15. Germline CDR1 and CDR2: LNHDA and SQIVND (reference sequence). This CDR3 is built from 18 residues. For the CDR3, the DNA is TGTGCCAGTAGTTCAAACCGGGACAGGGATCTATCGGGAAACACCATATATTTT. This gives the protein CASSSNRDRDLSGNTIYF.

V gene TRBV6-1 combines with J gene TRBJ2-2; D perhaps matches TRBD1 (7 bases). This CDR3 has 16 residues. Germline values: CDR1 MNHNS, CDR2 SASEGT. V was trimmed by 3 bases and J by 11 bases, leaving 22 bases between them. CDR3 DNA sequence: TGTGCCAGCAGTGACGCGGGACAGTTCCTCCGTGGAGAGCTGTTTTTT. Protein: CASSDAGQFLRGELFF.

The rearrangement joins TRBV13 to TRBJ2-7, with 8 bases aligning to TRBD2. CDR3 length: 14 residues. The V and J ends lost 5 bases and 3 bases, in that order; junction bases with no gene match: 6. The germline V gene has CDR1 PRHDT and CDR2 FYEKMQ (reference sequence). In nucleotides, the CDR3 is TGTGCCAGCAGCGTAAGACTAGCGATCTACGAGCAGTACTTC. It specifies CASSVRLAIYEQYF.

The sample holds one count of this clone. The chain employs TRBV7-9 and TRBJ1-2; TRBD1 matches at 7 bases. Germline trimming cut 1 base from V and 3 bases from J; bases unmatched to any gene: 2. CDR1 is SEHNR and CDR2 is FQNEAQ in the germline V gene (reference sequence). The CDR3 length is 14 residues. The CDR3 here is CASSLVGTDYGYTF. The DNA for the CDR3 is TGTGCCAGCAGCTTAGTCGGGACAGACTATGGCTACACCTTC.